Sequencing of this T cell receptor (beta chain) was carried out in a study of human versus mouse CDR3 diversity and MHC coevolution. Study-level findings and limits: Humans had the largest estimated TCR beta repertoire, around 1.6 million clonotypes.

TCRdb's copy holds only in-frame clones and misses some; the assay was immunoSEQ multiplex PCR. The sample consists of about 80,000 clones, 85% to 95% of them appearing once. Regarding this clone: Its cognate antigen is unknown.

The clonotype was recovered from a person between 25 and 69 years old in good health. The sequenced sample consisted of naive CD4+ T cells from blood. Stated subset: CD45RO-negative CD62L-positive naive CD4 T cells.

CDR3 region: CASSLEFRTGGSGANVLTF. The CDR3 DNA reads as TGCGCCAGCAGCTTGGAGTTTCGGACAGGAGGCTCTGGGGCCAACGTCCTGACTTTC. The gene calls are TRBV5-1 and TRBJ2-6, with TRBD1 matching over 7 bases. CDR1 SGHRS and CDR2 YFSETQ come from the germline V gene. With 0 bases clipped from V and 0 bases from J, the junction kept 9 bases outside the gene matches. This CDR3 spans 19 amino acids.